The 27 T cell receptor beta chains in this list originate from one sample, sequenced in a study of T cell responses to AZD1222 COVID-19 vaccine. Here immunoSEQ multiplex PCR was the method, and the copy in TCRdb shows in-frame clones only, minus some. The sample carries 150,000 to 200,000 clones, 85% to 95% recorded once. Sequencing was performed on peripheral blood, taken on day 0 of AZD1222 vaccination. The receptor source for this set is an adult in good health.

The V gene is TRBV19, the J gene TRBJ1-5; 8 positions agree with TRBD1. Looked up from germline, CDR1 is LNHDA and CDR2 is SQIVND (reference sequence). V trimming: 5 bases; J trimming: 6 bases; junction bases outside the gene matches: 9. CDR3 length: 15 amino acids. CDR3 loop: CASSSADRVGQPQHF. The CDR3 region has the DNA TGTGCCAGTAGTTCCGCGGACAGGGTGGGTCAGCCCCAGCATTTT. The entire variable domain, with the rest obtained from reference TRBV19 and TRBJ1-5, is as follows: DGGITQSPKYLFRKEGQNVTLSCEQNLNHDAMYWYRQDPGQGLRLIYYSQIVNDFQKGDIAEGYSVSREKKESFPLTVTSAQKNPTAFYLCASSSADRVGQPQHFGDGTRLSIL.

J is TRBJ1-2 and V is TRBV11-3; 9 bases agree with TRBD1. Trimming removed 4 bases from V and 7 bases from J; junction bases left unmatched: 4. This CDR3 spans 13 amino acids. Germline V gene data show CDR1 as SGHNT and CDR2 as YENEEA. The CDR3 loop reads CASSSGQGAGYTF. The CDR3 DNA reads TGTGCCAGCAGCTCGGGACAGGGAGCTGGCTACACCTTC.

The chain combines TRBV10-3 with TRBJ1-2, with 10 bases that match TRBD1. Germline loops: CDR1 ENHRY, CDR2 SYGVKD. The CDR3 contains 18 residues. The junction had 16 bases not matched to a gene; V was cut back by 6 bases and J by 3 bases. The CDR3 spells CAIRVGTGAELGDYGYTF. The CDR3 DNA is TGTGCCATCAGAGTCGGGACAGGGGCCGAGTTAGGGGACTATGGCTACACCTTC.

The chain is built from TRBV6-1 and TRBJ2-7; D not certain. With 0 bases removed from V and 5 bases from J, the gap between germline ends came to 14 bases. This CDR3 spans 15 amino acids. The germline gives CDR1 MNHNS, CDR2 SASEGT. The CDR3 protein is CASSEAGGLMDEQYF. The CDR3 nucleotides are TGTGCCAGCAGTGAAGCTGGCGGTTTAATGGACGAGCAGTACTTC.

The rearrangement links TRBV5-1 to TRBJ1-4; the D gene is possibly TRBD1 (6 bases). With 4 bases removed from V and 6 bases from J, the gap between germline ends came to 13 bases. CDR3 length: 14 residues. CDR1 and CDR2 (germline): SGHRS, YFSETQ. CDR3 sequence (DNA): TGCGCCAGCAGCACTGACAGGATAGATGAAAAACTGTTTTTT. It encodes CASSTDRIDEKLFF.

This chain joins TRBV14 and TRBJ1-3; TRBD1 agrees at 8 bases. This CDR3 is 17 amino acids long. The germline gives CDR1 SGHDN, CDR2 FVKESK. V gave up 0 bases and J gave up 2 bases; unmatched junction bases: 6. The CDR3 protein is CASSQERDRHPGNTIYF. Here the CDR3 DNA reads TGTGCCAGCAGCCAAGAAAGGGACAGGCACCCTGGAAACACCATATATTTT. Variable domain in full (rest from reference TRBV14 and TRBJ1-3): EAGVTQFPSHSVIEKGQTVTLRCDPISGHDNLYWYRRVMGKEIKFLLHFVKESKQDESGMPNNRFLAERTGGTYSTLKVQPAELEDSGVYFCASSQERDRHPGNTIYFGEGSWLTVV.

V and J are TRBV13 and TRBJ2-1; D remains unclear. The CDR3 extends over 12 amino acids. V was cut by 0 bases and J by 10 bases, with 7 bases left in between. Germline V gives CDR1 PRHDT, CDR2 FYEKMQ (reference sequence). CDR3 residues: CASSLGSHEQFF. The CDR3 coding sequence is TGTGCCAGCAGCTTAGGCTCGCACGAGCAGTTCTTC. The variable domain in full, with the rest retrieved from reference TRBV13 and TRBJ2-1, is AAGVIQSPRHLIKEKRETATLKCYPIPRHDTVYWYQQGPGQDPQFLISFYEKMQSDKGSIPDRFSAQQFSDYHSELNMSSLELGDSALYFCASSLGSHEQFFGPGTRLTVL.

The chain uses TRBV5-1 and TRBJ1-4; 10 bases align to TRBD1. CDR3 length: 16 amino acids. J gave up 0 bases and V 4 bases, and 3 bases lay outside the gene matches. CDR1 and CDR2 (germline): SGHRS, YFSETQ. The CDR3 region is CASSLGQGATNEKLFF. The CDR3 DNA reads as TGCGCCAGCAGCCTTGGACAGGGGGCAACTAATGAAAAACTGTTTTTT.

This clone was counted a single time. The chain joins TRBV30 to TRBJ1-1; D gene uncertain. The CDR3 runs 13 residues. The germline V and J ends were trimmed by 4 bases and 3 bases, with 12 bases remaining between them. CDR1 is GTSNPN, CDR2 SVGIG, per germline (reference sequence). The CDR3 DNA follows: TGTGCCTGGACCCTCGGTGAGGACACTGAAGCTTTCTTT. It encodes CAWTLGEDTEAFF.

The V call is TRBV4-1, the J call TRBJ1-6, with D hard to call. The V and J ends lost 0 bases and 7 bases respectively, with 13 bases between them. CDR3 length equals 16 residues. Per germline, CDR1 MGHRA and CDR2 YSYEKL. The CDR3 here is CASSQDRSFPNSPLHF. The DNA of the CDR3 is TGCGCCAGCAGCCAAGATCGTAGTTTCCCAAATTCACCCCTCCACTTT.

The chain recombines TRBV12-3 or TRBV12-4 with TRBJ2-7; D ambiguous. The V gene lost 3 bases and the J gene lost 6 bases, with 12 bases spanning the gap. The CDR3 extends over 13 amino acids. CDR3 nucleotide sequence: TGTGCCAGCAGTTTTGAAAGGGATGGCGAGCAGTACTTC. Translated: CASSFERDGEQYF.

V and J are TRBV19 and TRBJ2-7; TRBD2 aligns across 7 bases. Germline V gene sequence: CDR1 LNHDA, CDR2 SQIVND (reference sequence). The trim removed 5 bases at V and 6 bases at J, leaving 13 bases unmatched. The CDR3 loop spans 15 amino acids. CDR3 region: CASSLPGLPFSEQYF. CDR3 nucleotide sequence: TGTGCCAGTAGTTTACCGGGACTACCATTTAGCGAGCAGTACTTC. Drawing the rest from reference TRBV19 and TRBJ2-7, the complete variable domain is DGGITQSPKYLFRKEGQNVTLSCEQNLNHDAMYWYRQDPGQGLRLIYYSQIVNDFQKGDIAEGYSVSREKKESFPLTVTSAQKNPTAFYLCASSLPGLPFSEQYFGPGTRLTVT.

The gene calls are TRBV4-2 and TRBJ2-1, with 12 bases fitting TRBD2. The CDR3 is made up of 16 amino acids. Losses at the gene ends were 4 bases for V and 7 bases for J; bases not matched to a gene: 8. Germline V gives CDR1 LGHNA, CDR2 YNFKEQ. The CDR3 spells CASSLTSGRAENEQFF. Here the CDR3 DNA reads TGTGCCAGCAGCCTGACTAGCGGGAGAGCGGAAAATGAGCAGTTCTTC.

The chain has TRBV24-1 and TRBJ2-3; tentatively, D is TRBD2 (6 bases). Germline V gives CDR1 KGHDR, CDR2 SFDVKD. Trimming took off 2 bases at V and 1 base at J, with 12 bases between the two ends. The CDR3 is made up of 16 amino acids. CDR3 sequence: CATSDYPGEGTDTQYF. The CDR3 bases are TGTGCCACCAGTGATTATCCGGGAGAGGGCACAGATACGCAGTATTTT.

The chain uses TRBV20-1 and TRBJ1-1; weak D call: TRBD1 (6 bases). Germline CDR1 is DFQATT and CDR2 is SNEGSKA (reference sequence). The CDR3 length is 11 residues. The CDR3 bases are TGCAGATCGGACAGAGAACTTGAAGCTTTCTTT. Protein sequence: CRSDRELEAFF.

This chain uses TRBV5-5 with TRBJ2-2; tentatively, D is TRBD1 (6 bases). The CDR3 consists of 18 residues. Trimming took off 3 bases at V and 5 bases at J, with 23 bases between the two ends. The V gene's germline CDR1 is SGHKS and CDR2 YYEKEE (reference sequence). The CDR3 coding sequence is TGTGCCAGCAGCTCAAGACAGGACATCCGCCTCGGGACCGGGGAGCTGTTTTTT. Amino acids: CASSSRQDIRLGTGELFF.

In DNA, the CDR3 is TGTGCCAGCAGCGGCGGGGAAGGGAAGGCATACAATGAGCAGTTCTTC. Amino acid sequence: CASSGGEGKAYNEQFF. The rearrangement links TRBV9 to TRBJ2-1; a weak D match, TRBD2 (6 bases). The V gene's germline CDR1 is SGDLS and CDR2 YYNGEE. Trimming stripped 3 bases from V and 4 bases from J, with 17 bases between. This CDR3 contains 16 residues.

The rearrangement links TRBV12-5 to TRBJ2-4, with unresolved D. This CDR3 has 12 residues. Germline V gives CDR1 LGHNT, CDR2 FRNRAP. V was trimmed by 1 base and J by 3 bases, leaving 1 base between them. The CDR3 DNA reads TGTGCTAGTGGTTTGGACAAAAACATTCAGTACTTC. Amino acid sequence: CASGLDKNIQYF.

V and J are TRBV11-1 and TRBJ2-1; 7 positions match TRBD1. Germline CDR1 reads SGHAT; CDR2 reads FQDESV (reference sequence). The CDR3 loop spans 13 amino acids. Germline trimming cut 4 bases from V and 8 bases from J; bases unmatched to any gene: 5. CDR3 bases: TGTGCCAGCAGCTCCGGCACAGGGGATGAGCAGTTCTTC. Encoded protein: CASSSGTGDEQFF.

The rearrangement links TRBV6-5 to TRBJ1-6; no clear D gene. The CDR3 covers 16 residues. Germline CDR1 reads MNHEY; CDR2 reads SVGAGI. V lost 0 bases, J lost 6 bases, and 12 bases lay in between. Written as DNA, the CDR3 is TGTGCCAGCAGTTACTCGAGGGCAGGTGTTAATTCACCCCTCCACTTT. Protein product: CASSYSRAGVNSPLHF.

This chain uses TRBV15 with TRBJ2-5; tentatively, D is TRBD2 (5 bases). Germline V gives CDR1 LNHNV, CDR2 YYDKDF (reference sequence). V was cut by 6 bases and J by 9 bases, with 14 bases left in between. The CDR3 contains 12 residues. The CDR3 is CATRRELGAQYF. The CDR3 coding sequence is TGTGCCACCAGGAGGGAGCTCGGGGCCCAGTACTTC. Full variable domain (outside the CDR3, taken from reference TRBV15 and TRBJ2-5): DAMVIQNPRYQVTQFGKPVTLSCSQTLNHNVMYWYQQKSSQAPKLLFHYYDKDFNNEADTPDNFQSRRPNTSFCFLDIRSPGLGDTAMYLCATRRELGAQYFGPGTRLLVL.

As DNA, the CDR3 is TGTGCCAGCAGCTGGACAGGGAGAGGAGAGACCCAGTACTTC. Protein: CASSWTGRGETQYF. The V and J genes are TRBV11-2 and TRBJ2-5, with TRBD1 identical over 8 bases. This CDR3 is 14 amino acids long. The V segment lost 4 bases and the J segment 4 bases; nucleotides outside the gene matches: 5. The germline V gene encodes CDR1 SGHAT and CDR2 FQNNGV.

This clone was recorded only once. The chain joins TRBV5-8 to TRBJ2-5; D gene ambiguous. This CDR3 region has 12 residues. The ends were cut back, 9 bases at V and 11 bases at J, with 20 bases in the middle. Per germline, CDR1 SGHTS and CDR2 YDEGEE. The CDR3 loop reads CATKDGPGRQYF. In DNA, the CDR3 is TGTGCCACCAAAGACGGGCCCGGCAGACAGTACTTC.

The V call is TRBV25-1, the J call TRBJ1-2; D not certain. This CDR3 is built from 13 residues. With 3 bases removed from V and 2 bases from J, the gap between germline ends came to 7 bases. Germline V gives CDR1 MGHDK, CDR2 SYGVNS. The CDR3 DNA follows: TGTGCCAGCAGTGAGAGGACCAACTATGGCTACACCTTC. Protein sequence: CASSERTNYGYTF.

The chain is built from TRBV5-4 and TRBJ1-1, with D possibly TRBD1 on 5 matching bases. This CDR3 is built from 13 residues. The germline CDR1 and CDR2 sequences are SGHNT and YYREEE (reference sequence). Trimming cost V 7 bases and J 1 base, with 11 bases left between them. The CDR3 sequence: CASRGQSNTEAFF. CDR3 DNA: TGTGCCAGCCGCGGACAATCGAACACTGAAGCTTTCTTT. The full variable domain, its missing parts supplied by reference TRBV5-4 and TRBJ1-1, is ETGVTQSPTHLIKTRGQQVTLRCSSQSGHNTVSWYQQALGQGPQFIFQYYREEENGRGNFPPRFSGLQFPNYSSELNVNALELDDSALYLCASRGQSNTEAFFGQGTRLTVV.

This clone was counted only a few times. This sample also contains other DNA sequences that code for the same CDR3. The V and J genes are TRBV2 and TRBJ2-7, with D hard to call. The germline V and J ends were trimmed by 5 bases and 3 bases, with 5 bases remaining between them. Germline V gene lookup returns CDR1 SNHLY and CDR2 FYNNEI. CDR3 length: 11 amino acids. CDR3 in DNA: TGTGCCAGCAGTCCCCACTACGAGCAGTACTTC. It is translated as CASSPHYEQYF.

This rearrangement joins TRBV11-2 to TRBJ2-2, with D possibly matching TRBD1 (5 bases). The CDR3 loop spans 13 amino acids. V lost 4 bases and J lost 6, with 9 bases in between. Germline CDR1 SGHAT, CDR2 FQNNGV. Here the CDR3 DNA reads TGTGCCAGCAGCTCAGGGTTTGCCGGGGAGCTGTTTTTT. Translated, it gives CASSSGFAGELFF. The full variable domain, with the rest looked up from reference TRBV11-2 and TRBJ2-2, is EAGVAQSPRYKIIEKRQSVAFWCNPISGHATLYWYQQILGQGPKLLIQFQNNGVVDDSQLPKDRFSAERLKGVDSTLKIQPAKLEDSAVYLCASSSGFAGELFFGEGSRLTVL.